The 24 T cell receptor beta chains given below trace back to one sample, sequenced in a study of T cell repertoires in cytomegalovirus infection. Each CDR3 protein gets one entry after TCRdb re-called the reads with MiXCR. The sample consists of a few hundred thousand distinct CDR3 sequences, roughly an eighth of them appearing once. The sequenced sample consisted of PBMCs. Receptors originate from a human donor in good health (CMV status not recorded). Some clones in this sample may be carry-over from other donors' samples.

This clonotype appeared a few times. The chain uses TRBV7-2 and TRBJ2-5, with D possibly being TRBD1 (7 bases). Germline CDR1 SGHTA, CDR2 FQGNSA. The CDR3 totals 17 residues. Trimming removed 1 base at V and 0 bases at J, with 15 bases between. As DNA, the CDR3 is TGTGCCAGCAGCTTAGTGGCCGCGGGACAGTACCAAGAGACCCAGTACTTC. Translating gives CASSLVAAGQYQETQYF. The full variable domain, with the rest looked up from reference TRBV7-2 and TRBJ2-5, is GAGVSQSPSNKVTEKGKDVELRCDPISGHTALYWYRQSLGQGLEFLIYFQGNSAPDKSGLPSDRFSAERTGGSVSTLTIQRTQQEDSAVYLCASSLVAAGQYQETQYFGPGTRLLVL.

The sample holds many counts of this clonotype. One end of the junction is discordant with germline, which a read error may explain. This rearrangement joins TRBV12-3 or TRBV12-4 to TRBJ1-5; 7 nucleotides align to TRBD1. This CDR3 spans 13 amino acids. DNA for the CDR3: TGTGCCAGCAGTGACAGGGAGAATCGGCCCCAGCATTTT. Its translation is CASSDRENRPQHF.

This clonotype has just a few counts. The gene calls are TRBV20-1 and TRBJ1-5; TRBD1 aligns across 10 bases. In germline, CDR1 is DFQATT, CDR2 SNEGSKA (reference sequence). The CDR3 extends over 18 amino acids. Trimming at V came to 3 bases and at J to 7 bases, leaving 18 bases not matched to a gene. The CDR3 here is CSASKSGGDRGARQPQHF. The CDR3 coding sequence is TGCAGTGCTAGTAAATCAGGGGGGGACAGGGGCGCACGGCAGCCCCAGCATTTT.

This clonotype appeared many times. Here the CDR3 DNA reads TGTGCCAGCAGTTACGGCGGGACAGGGCTTCTCGAGCAGTACTTC. This gives the protein CASSYGGTGLLEQYF. The chain has TRBV6-6 and TRBJ2-7; 9 positions agree with TRBD1. CDR3 length: 15 residues. Germline CDR1 is MNHNY and CDR2 is SVGAGI (reference sequence). The J segment lost 6 bases and the V segment lost 2 bases, leaving 8 bases of the junction unmatched.

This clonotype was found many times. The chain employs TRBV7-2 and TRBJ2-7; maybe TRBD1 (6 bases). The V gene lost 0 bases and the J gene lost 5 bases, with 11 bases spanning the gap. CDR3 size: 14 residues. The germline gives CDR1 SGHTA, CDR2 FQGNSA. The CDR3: CASSLAHRVHEQYF. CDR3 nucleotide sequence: TGTGCCAGCAGCTTAGCGCACAGGGTCCACGAGCAGTACTTC. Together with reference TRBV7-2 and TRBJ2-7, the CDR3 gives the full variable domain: GAGVSQSPSNKVTEKGKDVELRCDPISGHTALYWYRQSLGQGLEFLIYFQGNSAPDKSGLPSDRFSAERTGGSVSTLTIQRTQQEDSAVYLCASSLAHRVHEQYFGPGTRLTVT.

CDR3 sequence reads: CSARVRTDLNQPQHF. CDR3 nucleotides: TGCAGTGCTAGAGTGCGGACAGACTTGAATCAGCCCCAGCATTTT. V and J are TRBV20-1 and TRBJ1-5; the D gene is possibly TRBD1 (6 bases). The V end was cut by 1 base, the J end by 4 bases, with 14 bases between. CDR1 and CDR2 (germline): DFQATT, SNEGSKA (reference sequence). There are 15 residues in the CDR3.

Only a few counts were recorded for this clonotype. The CDR3 nucleotides read TGCAGTGCTAGAGATCGGCGAACAGGGCGGTTGGAGACCCAGTACTTC. Protein: CSARDRRTGRLETQYF. This rearrangement joins TRBV20-1 to TRBJ2-5, with D perhaps TRBD1 (6 bases). The CDR3 is 16 amino acids. V lost 0 bases, J lost 5 bases, and 19 bases lay in between. From germline, CDR1 is DFQATT and CDR2 SNEGSKA (reference sequence).

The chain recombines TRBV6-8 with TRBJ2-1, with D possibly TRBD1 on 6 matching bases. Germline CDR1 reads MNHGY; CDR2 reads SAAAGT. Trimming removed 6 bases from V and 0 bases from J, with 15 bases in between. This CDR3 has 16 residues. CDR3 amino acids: CASSPLSRGSYNEQFF. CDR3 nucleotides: TGTGCCAGCAGCCCTCTGAGCAGGGGCTCCTACAATGAGCAGTTCTTC.

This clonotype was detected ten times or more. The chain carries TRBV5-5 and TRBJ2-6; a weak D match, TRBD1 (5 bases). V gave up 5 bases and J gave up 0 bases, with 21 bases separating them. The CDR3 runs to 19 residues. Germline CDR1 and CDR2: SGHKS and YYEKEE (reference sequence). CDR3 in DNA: TGTGCCAGCAGACTCAAACAGGAAAACCCACTCTCTGGGGCCAACGTCCTGACTTTC. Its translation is CASRLKQENPLSGANVLTF.

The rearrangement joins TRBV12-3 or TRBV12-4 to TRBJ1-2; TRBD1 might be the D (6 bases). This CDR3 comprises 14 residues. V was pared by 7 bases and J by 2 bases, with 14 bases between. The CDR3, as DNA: TGTGCCAGCACTTTCGTAGGGGGAAACTATGGCTACACCTTC. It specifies CASTFVGGNYGYTF.

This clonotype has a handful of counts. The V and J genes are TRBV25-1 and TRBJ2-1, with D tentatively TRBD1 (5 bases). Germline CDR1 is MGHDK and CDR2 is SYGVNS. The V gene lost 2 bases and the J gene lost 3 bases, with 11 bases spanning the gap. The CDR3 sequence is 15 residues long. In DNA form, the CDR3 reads TGTGCCAGCAGTGAAGTGAGAGGACACTACAATGAGCAGTTCTTC. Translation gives CASSEVRGHYNEQFF.

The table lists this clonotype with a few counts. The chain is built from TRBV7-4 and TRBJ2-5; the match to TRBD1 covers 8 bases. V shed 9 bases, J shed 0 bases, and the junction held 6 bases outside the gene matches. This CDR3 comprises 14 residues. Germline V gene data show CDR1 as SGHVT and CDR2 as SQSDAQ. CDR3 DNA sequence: TGTGCCAGTAGACAGGGGTACGACCAAGAGACCCAGTACTTC. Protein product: CASRQGYDQETQYF.

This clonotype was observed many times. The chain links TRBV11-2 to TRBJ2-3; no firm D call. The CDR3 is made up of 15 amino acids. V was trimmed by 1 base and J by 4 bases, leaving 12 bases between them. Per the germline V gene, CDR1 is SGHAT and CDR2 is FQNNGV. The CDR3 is CASSLGRIAADTQYF. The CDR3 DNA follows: TGTGCCAGCAGCTTAGGAAGGATAGCTGCAGATACGCAGTATTTT.

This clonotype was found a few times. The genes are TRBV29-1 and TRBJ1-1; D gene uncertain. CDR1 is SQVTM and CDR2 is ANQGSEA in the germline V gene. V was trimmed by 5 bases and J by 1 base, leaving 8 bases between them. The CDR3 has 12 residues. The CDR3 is CSVQQTNTEAFF. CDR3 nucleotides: TGCAGCGTTCAACAGACGAACACTGAAGCTTTCTTT.

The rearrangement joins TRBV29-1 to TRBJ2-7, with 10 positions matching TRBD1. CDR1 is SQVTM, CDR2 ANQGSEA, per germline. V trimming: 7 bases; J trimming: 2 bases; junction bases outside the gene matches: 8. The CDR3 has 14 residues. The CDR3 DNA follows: TGCAGCGCCGCGGGGGACAGGGGTCCCTACGAGCAGTACTTC. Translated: CSAAGDRGPYEQYF.

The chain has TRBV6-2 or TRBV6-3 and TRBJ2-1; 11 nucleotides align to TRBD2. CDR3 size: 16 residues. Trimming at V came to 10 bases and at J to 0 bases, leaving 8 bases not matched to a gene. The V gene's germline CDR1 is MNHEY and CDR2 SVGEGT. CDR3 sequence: CATTGGTSGSYNEQFF. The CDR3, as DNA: TGTGCCACTACCGGAGGGACTAGCGGCTCCTACAATGAGCAGTTCTTC.

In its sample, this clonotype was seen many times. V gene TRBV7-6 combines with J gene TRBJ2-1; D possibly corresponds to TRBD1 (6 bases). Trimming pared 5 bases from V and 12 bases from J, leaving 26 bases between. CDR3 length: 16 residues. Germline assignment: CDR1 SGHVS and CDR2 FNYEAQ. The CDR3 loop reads CASSQTGTPVGVGQFF. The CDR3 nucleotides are TGTGCCAGCAGCCAAACCGGGACACCAGTGGGGGTAGGGCAGTTCTTC.

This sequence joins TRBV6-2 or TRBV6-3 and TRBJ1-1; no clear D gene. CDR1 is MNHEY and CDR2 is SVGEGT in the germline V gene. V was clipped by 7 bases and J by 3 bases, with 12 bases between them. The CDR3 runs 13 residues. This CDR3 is CASTEVVYTEAFF. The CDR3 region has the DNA TGTGCCAGCACCGAGGTCGTTTACACTGAAGCTTTCTTT.

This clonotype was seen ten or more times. The chain's CDR3 is CASSSPQGSGHEKLFF. CDR3 sequence (DNA): TGTGCCAGCAGTTCCCCCCAAGGGTCCGGTCATGAAAAACTGTTTTTT. The rearrangement links TRBV28 to TRBJ1-4; D remains ambiguous. The CDR3 consists of 16 residues. Between the trimmed V and J ends, which lost 4 bases and 6 bases, there was a span of 18 bases. Germline V gene sequence: CDR1 MDHEN, CDR2 SYDVKM.

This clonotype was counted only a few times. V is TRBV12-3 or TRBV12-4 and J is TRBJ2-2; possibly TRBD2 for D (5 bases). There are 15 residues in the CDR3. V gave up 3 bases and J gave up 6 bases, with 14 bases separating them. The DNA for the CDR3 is TGTGCCAGCAGTTTTTGGGGAGAGGGAGCCGGGGAGCTGTTTTTT. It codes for CASSFWGEGAGELFF.

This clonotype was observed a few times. The CDR3 sequence: CASSPTGLSYEQYF. DNA for the CDR3: TGTGCCAGCAGCCCGACAGGGCTTTCCTACGAGCAGTACTTC. The rearrangement uses TRBV13 and TRBJ2-7; TRBD1 matches 7 bases. This CDR3 comprises 14 residues. Germline assignment: CDR1 PRHDT and CDR2 FYEKMQ (reference sequence). V shed 5 bases, J shed 1 base, and the junction held 5 bases outside the gene matches.

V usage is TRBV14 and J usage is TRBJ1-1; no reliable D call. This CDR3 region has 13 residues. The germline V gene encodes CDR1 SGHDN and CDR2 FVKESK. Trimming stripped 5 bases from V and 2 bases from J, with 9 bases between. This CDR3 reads CASSIKPNTEAFF. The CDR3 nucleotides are TGTGCCAGCAGCATTAAGCCTAACACTGAAGCTTTCTTT.

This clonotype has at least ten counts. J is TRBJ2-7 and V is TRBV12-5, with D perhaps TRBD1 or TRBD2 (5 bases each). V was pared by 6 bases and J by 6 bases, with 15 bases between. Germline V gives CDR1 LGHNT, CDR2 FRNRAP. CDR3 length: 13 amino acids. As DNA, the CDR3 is TGTGCTAGTGGAACCGGGACGGCATCCGAGCAGTACTTC. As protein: CASGTGTASEQYF.

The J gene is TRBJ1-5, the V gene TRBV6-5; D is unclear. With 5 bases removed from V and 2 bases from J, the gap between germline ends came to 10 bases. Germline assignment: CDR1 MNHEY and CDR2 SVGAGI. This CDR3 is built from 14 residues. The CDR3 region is CASSPTDGNQPQHF. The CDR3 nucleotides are TGTGCCAGCAGTCCAACAGACGGCAATCAGCCCCAGCATTTT.